The table lists the clone carrying this T cell receptor beta chain with a count of one. Its antigen remains unidentified. Germline V lookup: CDR1 MNHEY, CDR2 SMNVEV (reference sequence). The J segment lost 7 bases and the V segment lost 6 bases, leaving 6 bases of the junction unmatched. The CDR3 covers 14 residues. The sample is drawn from a study of shared clonotypes between healthy human individuals. Study as a whole: The cohort had a couple of women and a few men, ages 18 to 49.

Study-wide points: Researchers found naive subsets generally carried larger estimated richness than memory subsets.

The table came from immunoSEQ multiplex PCR; TCRdb's copy has only in-frame clones and leaves some out. The table has roughly 1.4 million clones, around 98.5% seen once. The receptor comes from a man aged 30 to 45 in good health. Sample: naive CD4+ T cells sorted from blood. The subset: CD45RA+ positively selected. V and J are TRBV27 and TRBJ1-2, with 12 bases lining up with TRBD1. The DNA for the CDR3 is TGTGCCAGCAGGCCCGGGACAGGGGGCCTTGGCTACACCTTC. It yields the protein CASRPGTGGLGYTF.